The 2 T cell receptor beta chains in this list originate from one sample, sequenced in a study of blood T cell repertoires in COVID-19. Assay: immunoSEQ multiplex PCR; the TCRdb copy retains only in-frame clones and omits some. The sample lists some 250,000 clones; approximately 91% were seen once. Source material: PBMCs or T cells enriched from blood (not recorded which). Receptor source: a woman between 35 and 50 years old with acute COVID-19.

This clone was found once. The chain uses TRBV30 and TRBJ1-3; D remains unclear. From germline, CDR1 is GTSNPN and CDR2 SVGIG (reference sequence). The CDR3 spans 14 residues. Trimming removed 0 bases at V and 4 bases at J, with 10 bases between. The CDR3 DNA sequence: TGTGCCTGGAGTGTTCGGGGTACGGGAAACACCATATATTTT. The encoded protein is CAWSVRGTGNTIYF.

The chain recombines TRBV6-5 with TRBJ1-2; TRBD1 is a possible D gene (5 bases). Trimming stripped 5 bases from V and 7 bases from J, with 17 bases between. This CDR3 contains 14 residues. Germline assignment: CDR1 MNHEY and CDR2 SVGAGI. CDR3 sequence: CASSRGRFEGGYTF. The CDR3 DNA is TGTGCCAGCAGTCGGGGGAGGTTTGAGGGTGGCTACACCTTC.